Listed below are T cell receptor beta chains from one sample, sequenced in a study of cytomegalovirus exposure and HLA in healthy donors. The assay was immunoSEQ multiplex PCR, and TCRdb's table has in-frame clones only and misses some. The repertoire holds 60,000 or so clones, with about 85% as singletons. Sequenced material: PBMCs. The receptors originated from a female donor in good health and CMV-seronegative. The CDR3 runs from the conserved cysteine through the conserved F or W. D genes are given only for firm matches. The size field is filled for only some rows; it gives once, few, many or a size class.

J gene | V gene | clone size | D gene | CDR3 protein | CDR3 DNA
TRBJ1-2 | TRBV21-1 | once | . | CASSKRRGPGPDGYTF | TGTGCCAGCAGCAAAAGGAGGGGACCTGGGCCTGATGGCTACACCTTC
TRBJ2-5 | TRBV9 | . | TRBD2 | CASSGNPASGGSHPPETQYF | TGTGCCAGCAGCGGGAATCCGGCTAGCGGGGGGTCCCACCCACCAGAGACCCAGTACTTC
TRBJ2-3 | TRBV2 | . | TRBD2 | CASSKGMGLGSPDTQYF | TGTGCCAGCAGCAAGGGGATGGGACTAGGATCGCCAGATACGCAGTATTTT
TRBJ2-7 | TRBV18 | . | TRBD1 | CASSPPGQGTFYEQYF | TGTGCCAGCTCACCACCGGGACAGGGAACCTTCTACGAGCAGTACTTC
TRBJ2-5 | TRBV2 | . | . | CASSDRGQTQYF | TGTGCCAGCAGTGACAGGGGACAGACCCAGTACTTC
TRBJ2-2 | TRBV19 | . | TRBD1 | CASKGARSANTGELFF | TGTGCCAGTAAGGGGGCCAGGAGCGCGAACACCGGGGAGCTGTTTTTT
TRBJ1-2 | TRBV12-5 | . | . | CASGFGPGYGYTF | TGTGCTAGTGGTTTTGGTCCGGGGTATGGCTACACCTTC
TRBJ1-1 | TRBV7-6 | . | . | CASSLVSGLNTEAFF | TGTGCCAGCAGCTTAGTTTCAGGGTTGAACACTGAAGCTTTCTTT
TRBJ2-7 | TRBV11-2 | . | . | CASSLTRDTFYEQYF | TGTGCCAGCAGCTTAACCCGGGACACCTTCTACGAGCAGTACTTC
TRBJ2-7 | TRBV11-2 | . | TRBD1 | CASSLVRRQGIHEQYF | TGTGCCAGCAGCTTAGTTCGTCGACAGGGGATCCACGAGCAGTACTTC
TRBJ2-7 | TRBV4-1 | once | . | CASSQEGQASYEQYF | TGCGCCAGCAGCCAAGAAGGCCAGGCCTCCTACGAGCAGTACTTC
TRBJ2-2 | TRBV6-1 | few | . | CASSEARQSSLGRNTGELFF | TGTGCCAGCAGTGAAGCGCGGCAGAGTTCCCTCGGGAGGAACACCGGGGAGCTGTTTTTT
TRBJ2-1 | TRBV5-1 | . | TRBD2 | CASSLAGGGLSHEQFF | TGCGCCAGCAGCTTGGCCGGGGGAGGGCTTTCTCATGAGCAGTTCTTC
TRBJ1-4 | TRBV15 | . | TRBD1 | CATRDRGRDEKLFF | TGTGCCACCAGGGACAGGGGGCGGGATGAAAAACTGTTTTTT
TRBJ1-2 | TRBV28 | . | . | CASSTPRGYTF | TGTGCCAGCAGTACCCCACGGGGCTACACCTTC
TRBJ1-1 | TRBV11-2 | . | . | CASSSPGGSKNTEAFF | TGTGCCAGCAGCTCCCCGGGAGGTTCTAAGAACACTGAAGCTTTCTTT
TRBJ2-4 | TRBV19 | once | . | CASSTRQGGNSQYF | TGTGCCAGTAGTACTCGACAGGGAGGCAACAGTCAGTACTTC
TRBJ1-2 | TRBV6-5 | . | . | CASSYGGRGNYGYTF | TGTGCCAGCAGTTACGGGGGCAGGGGAAACTATGGCTACACCTTC
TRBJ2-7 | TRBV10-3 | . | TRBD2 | CAISALAGGPLSYEQYF | TGTGCCATCAGCGCCTTAGCGGGAGGGCCATTGTCCTACGAGCAGTACTTC
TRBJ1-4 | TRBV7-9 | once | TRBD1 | CASSTAQGQDTKKLFF | TGTGCCAGCAGCACGGCCCAGGGACAGGATACGAAAAAACTGTTTTTT
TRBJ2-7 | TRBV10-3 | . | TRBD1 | CAIRLGQGGSVEQYF | TGCGCCATCAGACTCGGACAGGGGGGGTCGGTCGAGCAGTACTTC
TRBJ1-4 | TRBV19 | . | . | CASSIQSGPGEEKLFF | TGTGCCAGTAGTATACAATCCGGGCCGGGGGAGGAAAAACTGTTTTTT
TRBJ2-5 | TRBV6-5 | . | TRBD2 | CASAGTKGPLGEQYF | TGTGCCAGCGCAGGGACTAAAGGCCCATTGGGAGAGCAGTACTTC
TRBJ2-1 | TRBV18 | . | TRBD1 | CASSPNMNDRGFNEQFF | TGTGCCAGCTCACCGAACATGAACGACAGGGGTTTCAATGAGCAGTTCTTC
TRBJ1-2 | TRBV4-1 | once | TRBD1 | CASSPEGATGAGGYTF | TGCGCCAGCAGTCCAGAGGGGGCTACAGGGGCCGGTGGCTACACCTTC
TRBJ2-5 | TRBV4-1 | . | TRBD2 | CASSQEAWAGGRETQYF | TGCGCCAGCAGCCAAGAAGCCTGGGCGGGGGGGCGTGAGACCCAGTACTTC
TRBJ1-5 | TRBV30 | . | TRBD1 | CAWSQGVGQPQHF | TGTGCCTGGAGTCAGGGGGTAGGTCAGCCCCAGCATTTT
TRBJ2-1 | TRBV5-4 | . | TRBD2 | CASSPPGGGGNEQFF | TGTGCCAGCAGCCCCCCCGGCGGGGGGGGAAATGAGCAGTTCTTC
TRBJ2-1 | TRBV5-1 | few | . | CASSLGAGERNEQFF | TGCGCCAGCAGCTTAGGGGCAGGGGAACGTAATGAGCAGTTCTTC
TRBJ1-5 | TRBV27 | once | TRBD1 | CASRIGQGDQPQHF | TGTGCCAGCCGGATCGGACAGGGGGATCAGCCCCAGCATTTT
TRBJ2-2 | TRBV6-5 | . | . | CASSLQGTGELFF | TGTGCCAGCAGCTTACAGGGTACCGGGGAGCTGTTTTTT
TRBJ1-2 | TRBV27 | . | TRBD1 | CASSSPGQEFPYGYTF | TGTGCCAGCAGTTCGCCGGGACAGGAATTCCCCTATGGCTACACCTTC
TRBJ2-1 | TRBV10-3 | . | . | CAISEEPGGNEQFF | TGTGCCATCAGTGAGGAGCCAGGCGGGAATGAGCAGTTCTTC
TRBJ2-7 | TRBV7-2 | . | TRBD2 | CASSQQRDYYEQYF | TGTGCCAGCAGCCAGCAGCGGGATTATTACGAGCAGTACTTC
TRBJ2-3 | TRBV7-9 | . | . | CASSLVAGLDTQYF | TGTGCCAGCAGCTTAGTGGCGGGGTTGGATACGCAGTATTTT
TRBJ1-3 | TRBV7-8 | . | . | CASSFQGFAGNTIYF | TGTGCCAGCAGCTTCCAGGGATTCGCTGGAAACACCATATATTTT
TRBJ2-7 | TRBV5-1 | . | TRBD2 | CASSLEREGYEQYF | TGCGCCAGCAGCTTGGAGCGGGAGGGTTACGAGCAGTACTTC
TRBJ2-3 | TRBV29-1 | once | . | CSVDRGTDTQYF | TGCAGCGTTGACAGGGGAACAGATACGCAGTATTTT
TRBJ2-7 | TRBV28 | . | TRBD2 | CASSTIAGSYYEQYF | TGTGCCAGCAGTACTATAGCGGGTTCTTACTACGAGCAGTACTTC
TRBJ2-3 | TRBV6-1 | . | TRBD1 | CASSRPGGSADTQYF | TGTGCCAGCTCCCGGCCAGGGGGCAGCGCAGATACGCAGTATTTT
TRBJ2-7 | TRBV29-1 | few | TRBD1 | CSVGDRVGEQYF | TGCAGCGTTGGGGACAGGGTAGGGGAGCAGTACTTC
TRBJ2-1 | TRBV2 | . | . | CASQGQFF | TGTGCCAGTCAGGGGCAGTTCTTC
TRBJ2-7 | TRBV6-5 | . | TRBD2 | CASSYSTSGWSYEQYF | TGTGCCAGCAGTTACTCGACTAGCGGGTGGTCCTACGAGCAGTACTTC
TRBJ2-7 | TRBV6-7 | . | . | CASSYHSELANSDEQYF | TGTGCCAGCAGTTACCACAGCGAGCTAGCGAATTCCGACGAGCAGTACTTC
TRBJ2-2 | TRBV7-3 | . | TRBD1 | CASRLTGVPTGELFF | TGTGCCAGCAGGCTTACAGGGGTACCCACCGGGGAGCTGTTTTTT
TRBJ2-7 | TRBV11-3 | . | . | CASSGGTSYEQYF | TGTGCCAGCAGCGGCGGGACTTCCTACGAGCAGTACTTC
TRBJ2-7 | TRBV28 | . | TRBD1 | CASKPQGDTSYEQYF | TGTGCCAGCAAACCGCAGGGGGATACCTCCTACGAGCAGTACTTC
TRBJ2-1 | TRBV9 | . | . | CASSGLGTGNEQFF | TGTGCCAGCAGCGGACTCGGGACTGGCAATGAGCAGTTCTTC
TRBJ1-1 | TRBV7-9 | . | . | CASRHPNTEAFF | TGTGCCAGCAGACATCCCAACACTGAAGCTTTCTTT